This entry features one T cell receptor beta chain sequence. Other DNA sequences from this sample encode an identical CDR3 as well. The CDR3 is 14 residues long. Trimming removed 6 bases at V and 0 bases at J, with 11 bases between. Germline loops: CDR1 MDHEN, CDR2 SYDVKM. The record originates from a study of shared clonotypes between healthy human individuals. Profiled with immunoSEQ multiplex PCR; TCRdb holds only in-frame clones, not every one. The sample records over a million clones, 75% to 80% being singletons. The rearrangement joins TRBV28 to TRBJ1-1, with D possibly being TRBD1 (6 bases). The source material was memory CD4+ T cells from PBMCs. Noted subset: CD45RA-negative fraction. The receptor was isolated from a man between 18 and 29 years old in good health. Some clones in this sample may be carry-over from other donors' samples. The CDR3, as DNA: TGTGCCAGCAGCCGCGGGGGGCTGAACACTGAAGCTTTCTTT. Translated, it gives CASSRGGLNTEAFF.